This T cell receptor beta chain is from a study of naive and memory T cell subsets (TCRdb year 2017). About the full investigation: The study applied an open-source, UMI-based TCR alpha and beta sequencing pipeline to sorted naive and memory peripheral blood T cell subsets. RNA was DNase-treated and reverse transcribed with TCR constant-region primers, mostly using SuperScript III. The functional CMV T cell responses agreed completely with IgG serology results.

Receptor amplification or capture employed UMI-ligation and nested PCR. To cover both TRBC1 and TRBC2, the beta constant-region primer consisted of an equimolar mix of two oligonucleotides. A single-stranded oligonucleotide containing the SP2 primer and a 12-nucleotide UMI was joined to the 3' end of the cDNA by T4 RNA ligase 1. Four rounds of PCR were used to amplify ligated cDNA, with nested alpha and beta constant-region primers being used together with the SP2 primer. Incubation of the ligation reaction lasted roughly 18-24 hours at 16 degrees C. PCR2 was typically run as a SYBR Green qPCR and stopped at a predetermined threshold to prevent over-amplification. All purifications after the first were performed with Agencourt AMPure XP magnetic beads. Libraries were quantified by Qubit and checked on a TapeStation, where a main peak was expected near 650 bp. Pooled libraries were sequenced on an Illumina MiSeq with v2 2x251 paired-end kits, typically giving roughly 0.95-2 million reads per sample. Each sample library was pooled at about 4 nM, and about 4.5-7.5% PhiX was included to improve cluster recognition. As for how the authors treated the data: Decombinator assigned V and J genes to Demultiplexor-processed FASTQ reads by tag matching, allowing a single base-pair mismatch. Collapsinator used UMIs to correct both sequencing errors and frequency errors arising from PCR heterogeneity. CDR3Translator translated TCRs and extracted CDR3s from the conserved cysteine to the FGXG phenylalanine, flagging non-productive sequences. Gini, Shannon entropy and inverse Simpson indices were computed after subsampling the repertoires to the same number of UMI-defined TCRs. Within the linear range, a power law was fitted by maximum likelihood to the distributions of clonotype abundance. Similar UMI counts, unique TCR numbers and clonal distributions were obtained with the pipeline and with MIGEC on one naive CD8 sample. Repertoires were searched for roughly 7,300 CMV-associated CDR3 sequences compiled from VDJdb and a published dataset. The public sequencing data were trimmed at Q25 with fastp and processed into clonotypes with MiXCR by TCRdb, which kept only in-frame beta chains. Each CDR3 protein appears once, grouped with its most common genes and DNA. None of the V and J calls come from the authors' own analysis; TCRdb made them. The sample profile shows approximately 85,000 distinct CDR3 sequences; 5.5% to 8.5% of them were found once. The ten largest clones take up over 1.5% of the sample.

Summary of the overall study and its limitations: RNA-based TCR counts may be influenced by expression changes linked to T cell activation and differentiation. No ground truth was available to validate the repertoire findings for the naive and memory subsets. Following error correction, more than 95% of naive TCR sequences occurred only once, which made naive abundance distributions much steeper than those of memory subsets. The abundance of TCRs followed a power law with an exponent that differed between naive and memory subsets yet stayed consistent across the three individuals. Each clonotype was defined as a single alpha or beta chain sequence rather than as a paired alpha/beta receptor. In both CD4 and CD8 cells, going from naive through CM, EM and EMRA, the Gini index went up while Shannon and inverse Simpson diversity went down.

From the second PCR step onward, the TCR alpha chain libraries and the TCR beta chain libraries were amplified separately. The CMV status of each donor was determined by measuring IFNgamma production from CD4+ T cells after fresh PBMCs had been stimulated overnight with CMV viral lysate. Using Miltenyi beads, CD4 T cells were first positively selected, and CD8 T cells were then positively selected from the CD4-negative fraction. After staining for CD3, CD4, CD8, CD45RA, CD27 and a live/dead dye, cells were sorted on a BD Aria II into four subsets based on CD45RA and CD27. Blood came from a few healthy volunteers, each fractionated into CD4 and CD8 T cells and then into four differentiation subsets. Around 120 ml of peripheral blood was collected from each donor, and PBMC were isolated by Ficoll-Paque PLUS density-gradient centrifugation. After sorting, cells were lysed in RLT buffer, RNA was extracted using a Qiagen RNeasy kit, and the extracted RNA was stored at -80 degrees C.

Per the germline V gene (reference sequence), GTSNPN is the CDR1 and SVGIG is the CDR2. V ends up 2 bases short and J 1 base short, with an unmatched junction base count of 12. From the cysteine up to the phenylalanine, the CDR3 has a length of 18 residues. Only the CDR3 DNA stays, 54 bases, in frame from base 1. Note on this clonotype: Its target antigen remains unknown. Base qualities were left out, and no much larger clone turns up one base away.

The chain links TRBV30 with TRBJ1-5; 9 central bases correspond to TRBD1. Sequencing input: central memory CD4+ T cells from blood. This specimen's cell subset or site label, per the study, means: central memory, CD45RA- CD27+. The TCR was taken from a human donor in good health. The CDR3 region has the sequence CAWSRGTGRGQSNQPQHF. The sequence in DNA is TGTGCCTGGAGTAGGGGGACAGGGAGGGGCCAGAGCAATCAGCCCCAGCATTTT.